The 32 T cell receptor beta chains listed next were all sequenced from one sample in a study of T cell repertoires in cytomegalovirus infection. TCRdb ran MiXCR on the reads and lists one entry per CDR3 protein. The repertoire includes under 120,000 distinct CDR3 sequences, about 40% of them detected once, and roughly 70% sits in the top ten. No antigen has been assigned to these receptors. The sequenced sample was CD8+ T cells from cultured PBMCs, obtained from culture after CMV antigen stimulation. The receptor set was obtained from a human donor in good health (CMV status not recorded). Some clones in this sample may be carry-over from other donors' samples.

There are a few counts of this clonotype. The rearrangement joins TRBV7-6 to TRBJ2-5; D call uncertain. Germline-derived CDR1 and CDR2 are SGHVS and FNYEAQ. The CDR3 has 13 amino acids. Trimming cost V 5 bases and J 1 base, with 8 bases left between them. CDR3 protein: CASSGLGQETQYF. The CDR3 DNA reads TGTGCCAGCAGCGGGTTGGGCCAAGAGACCCAGTACTTC.

This clonotype was recorded once. The V gene is TRBV18, the J gene TRBJ1-5; D unclear. The germline V gene has CDR1 KGHSH and CDR2 LQKENI. The CDR3 is 12 residues long. Trimming stripped 3 bases from V and 6 bases from J, with 6 bases between. Here the CDR3 DNA reads TGTGCCAGCTCACCCGGAGGTCAGCCCCAGCATTTT. Protein product: CASSPGGQPQHF.

The chain is built from TRBV12-3 or TRBV12-4 and TRBJ1-2; TRBD1 matches 7 bases. CDR3 length equals 15 residues. The J segment lost 4 bases and the V segment lost 5 bases, leaving 10 bases of the junction unmatched. CDR3 in amino acids: CASSKNTGAGYGYTF. For the CDR3, the DNA is TGTGCCAGCAGTAAAAACACAGGGGCTGGCTATGGCTACACCTTC.

The CDR3 is CASSLYNLPGGPVDTQYF. The CDR3 nucleotides are TGTGCCAGCAGTCTATATAACTTACCGGGGGGGCCAGTGGATACGCAGTATTTT. The chain employs TRBV27 and TRBJ2-3, with 8 bases that match TRBD2. Germline loops: CDR1 MNHEY, CDR2 SMNVEV (reference sequence). Germline trimming cut 5 bases from V and 6 bases from J; bases unmatched to any gene: 19. The CDR3 contains 18 residues.

The chain has TRBV27 and TRBJ1-2; a weak D match, TRBD1 (6 bases). Looked up from germline, CDR1 is MNHEY and CDR2 is SMNVEV (reference sequence). V was cut by 3 bases and J by 2 bases, with 10 bases left in between. This CDR3 contains 14 residues. This chain's CDR3 is CASSLDSQNYGYTF. Here the CDR3 DNA reads TGTGCCAGCAGTTTGGACAGCCAGAACTATGGCTACACCTTC.

The chain recombines TRBV7-9 with TRBJ2-7; 7 nucleotides match TRBD1. The CDR3 has 16 amino acids. Germline lookup yields CDR1 SEHNR and CDR2 FQNEAQ (reference sequence). After removal of 5 bases from V and 3 bases from J, the junction contained 13 bases not matched to a gene. The CDR3 coding sequence is TGTGCCAGCAGCCCCCCGACCGGGACAGATTTCTACGAGCAGTACTTC. Its translation is CASSPPTGTDFYEQYF. The full variable domain, with the rest looked up from reference TRBV7-9 and TRBJ2-7, is DTGVSQNPRHKITKRGQNVTFRCDPISEHNRLYWYRQTLGQGPEFLTYFQNEAQLEKSRLLSDRFSAERPKGSFSTLEIQRTEQGDSAMYLCASSPPTGTDFYEQYFGPGTRLTVT.

This chain uses TRBV19 with TRBJ1-5; D ambiguous. The V gene lost 3 bases and the J gene lost 4 bases, with 10 bases spanning the gap. The CDR3 length is 14 residues. Germline CDR1 reads LNHDA; CDR2 reads SQIVND (reference sequence). The CDR3 DNA reads as TGTGCCAGTAGTATTCGTGAGGGAAATCAGCCCCAGCATTTT. Its protein product is CASSIREGNQPQHF.

V usage is TRBV4-1 and J usage is TRBJ2-7, with TRBD2 identical over 7 bases. Per the germline V gene, CDR1 is MGHRA and CDR2 is YSYEKL. The CDR3 has 18 amino acids. V lost 3 bases and J lost 0; bases outside the gene matches: 14. CDR3 coding DNA: TGCGCCAGCAGCCAGGCGGAACTAACAAGGGACTACTCCTACGAGCAGTACTTC. This encodes CASSQAELTRDYSYEQYF.

This clonotype was seen at least ten times. This chain links TRBV24-1 with TRBJ1-2, with D unclear. The CDR3 contains 14 residues. Trimming shortened V by 3 bases and J by 5 bases, and 12 bases separated the two germline ends. Germline assignment: CDR1 KGHDR and CDR2 SFDVKD. The CDR3, as DNA: TGTGCCACCAGTGATACTGAGACGTTTTATGGCTACACCTTC. It is translated as CATSDTETFYGYTF.

At least ten counts were recorded for this clonotype. The chain uses TRBV7-3 and TRBJ1-2; D is possibly TRBD1 (6 bases). The CDR3 runs to 12 residues. V shed 3 bases and J shed 4 bases, with 6 bases lying between them. CDR1 is SGHTA and CDR2 is FQGTGA in the germline V gene. The CDR3 bases are TGTGCCAGCAGCTTGGACAGCTATGGCTACACCTTC. Translating it yields CASSLDSYGYTF.

The chain links TRBV6-8 to TRBJ2-1, with unresolved D. This CDR3 spans 13 amino acids. CDR1 and CDR2 from the germline V gene are MNHGY and SAAAGT. V was clipped by 10 bases and J by 6 bases, with 16 bases between them. The CDR3 DNA sequence: TGTGCCACTCTTACTGCACACGTCAATGAGCAGTTCTTC. As protein: CATLTAHVNEQFF.

To note about this clonotype: A single base separates this from a much larger clone, so it may be a read error. The rearrangement links TRBV7-9 to TRBJ2-1; the D gene is possibly TRBD2 (6 bases). Germline V CDR1 and CDR2: SEHNR, FQNEAQ (reference sequence). V lost 5 bases and J 1 base, leaving 6 bases between the germline ends. The CDR3 sequence is 13 residues long. This CDR3 is CASSGGSYNEQFF. DNA for the CDR3: TGTGCCAGCAGCGGGGGGTCCTACAATGAGCAGTTCTTC.

This clonotype was recorded a few times. This chain uses TRBV6-5 with TRBJ2-1; D may be TRBD1 or TRBD2 (5 bases each). This CDR3 region has 13 residues. Germline CDR1 and CDR2: MNHEY and SVGAGI. V was trimmed by 2 bases and J by 10 bases, leaving 12 bases between them. The CDR3 protein is CASSYRVRDEQFF. The CDR3 DNA reads as TGTGCCAGCAGTTACAGGGTCCGGGACGAGCAGTTCTTC.

This chain uses TRBV29-1 with TRBJ1-2; TRBD1 matches at 7 bases. Germline trimming cut 7 bases from V and 3 bases from J; bases unmatched to any gene: 11. This CDR3 comprises 14 residues. Germline V CDR1 and CDR2: SQVTM, ANQGSEA. As DNA, the CDR3 is TGCAGCGCCGGTCCGAATGACAGGGACTATGGCTACACCTTC. Residues: CSAGPNDRDYGYTF.

The chain recombines TRBV7-3 with TRBJ1-2; no clear D gene. V shed 5 bases and J shed 1 base, with 14 bases lying between them. The CDR3 is made up of 15 amino acids. The germline V gene has CDR1 SGHTA and CDR2 FQGTGA. This CDR3 is CASSPRQLLNYGYTF. DNA of the CDR3: TGTGCCAGCAGCCCCCGGCAGCTACTTAACTATGGCTACACCTTC.

V usage is TRBV27 and J usage is TRBJ2-1; D call uncertain. CDR3 size: 13 residues. Trimming removed 5 bases at V and 9 bases at J, with 14 bases between. Germline V lookup: CDR1 MNHEY, CDR2 SMNVEV (reference sequence). The CDR3 DNA reads TGTGCCAGCAGTCCATACCCAACTGCTGAGCAGTTCTTC. Translated, it gives CASSPYPTAEQFF.

The V gene is TRBV6-6, the J gene TRBJ1-2, with D possibly TRBD1 on 6 matching bases. The germline V gene has CDR1 MNHNY and CDR2 SVGAGI (reference sequence). Trimming took off 2 bases at V and 5 bases at J, with 15 bases between the two ends. This CDR3 is built from 15 residues. The CDR3 coding sequence is TGTGCCAGCAGTTACGACGGGACACTTGTGTATGGCTACACCTTC. Translation: CASSYDGTLVYGYTF.

The table lists this clonotype with a few counts. This chain joins TRBV6-6 and TRBJ2-7; D gene ambiguous. Trimming left V 8 bases short and J 3 bases short, with 17 bases between. This CDR3 spans 14 amino acids. Germline V gives CDR1 MNHNY, CDR2 SVGAGI (reference sequence). The CDR3: CASGSGRMIYEQYF. CDR3 nucleotide sequence: TGTGCCAGCGGATCAGGACGGATGATCTACGAGCAGTACTTC.

In this sample, this clonotype turned up a few times. The DNA of the CDR3 is TGTGCCAGCAGCCCTAACCTAGCGGGGGGCCCACCCGGCTACAATGAGCAGTTCTTC. Translation gives CASSPNLAGGPPGYNEQFF. V and J are TRBV7-2 and TRBJ2-1; 11 bases map to TRBD2. The germline V gene encodes CDR1 SGHTA and CDR2 FQGNSA. V gave up 5 bases and J gave up 3 bases; unmatched junction bases: 15. This CDR3 contains 19 residues.

Details on this clonotype: A single base separates this from a much larger clone, so it may be a read error. Since no conserved phenylalanine or tryptophan closes the CDR3, a read error is the likely cause. The rearrangement joins TRBV27 to TRBJ2-2; 7 bases line up with TRBD1. V gave up 1 base and J gave up 2 bases; unmatched junction bases: 7. Looked up from germline, CDR1 is MNHEY and CDR2 is SMNVEV (reference sequence). The CDR3 is made up of 17 amino acids. The CDR3 reads CASSLYPGTANTGELFS. The CDR3 nucleotides are TGTGCCAGCAGTTTATACCCTGGGACAGCTAACACCGGGGAGCTGTTTTCT.

Remarks on this clonotype: This CDR3 fails to terminate in the conserved phenylalanine or tryptophan, so it likely reflects a read error. CDR3 DNA sequence: TGTGCCAGTACCCGGGACAGGGTCGGCACAGATACGCAGTATATT. Its translation is CASTRDRVGTDTQYI. The chain carries TRBV19 and TRBJ2-3; 9 nucleotides match TRBD1. V lost 7 bases to trimming and J lost 1 base; unmatched junction nucleotides: 6. CDR3 length: 15 amino acids. Germline V gene lookup returns CDR1 LNHDA and CDR2 SQIVND (reference sequence).

This chain uses TRBV6-6 with TRBJ1-3; D gene ambiguous. V was cut by 6 bases and J by 0 bases, with 9 bases left in between. The CDR3 runs 14 residues. Germline lookup yields CDR1 MNHNY and CDR2 SVGAGI (reference sequence). The CDR3 nucleotides read TGTGCCAGCAGAGGCACCGACTCTGGAAACACCATATATTTT. Translated, it gives CASRGTDSGNTIYF.

CDR3 sequence reads: CASSSSEGFNEKLFF. CDR3 DNA: TGTGCCAGCAGCTCCTCCGAGGGCTTTAATGAAAAACTGTTTTTT. This chain links TRBV7-9 with TRBJ1-4; the D is unclear. CDR1 and CDR2 from the germline V gene are SEHNR and FQNEAQ (reference sequence). Between the trimmed V and J ends, which lost 4 bases and 4 bases, there was a span of 13 bases. This CDR3 contains 15 residues.

The chain is built from TRBV12-3 or TRBV12-4 and TRBJ2-7; D not resolved. This CDR3 contains 17 residues. V shed 0 bases and J shed 6 bases, with 21 bases lying between them. CDR3 bases: TGTGCCAGCAGTTTAGCGTGGTTTGAGACGCCTAGTTTCGAGCAGTACTTC. Protein sequence: CASSLAWFETPSFEQYF.

The rearrangement uses TRBV2 and TRBJ2-7; TRBD2 aligns across 7 bases. This CDR3 contains 14 residues. CDR1 is SNHLY and CDR2 is FYNNEI in the germline V gene. The ends lost 3 bases at V and 0 bases at J; junction bases unmatched: 2. CDR3 sequence (DNA): TGTGCCAGCAGTGACGGCGGGGGCTCCTACGAGCAGTACTTC. It is translated as CASSDGGGSYEQYF.

This chain joins TRBV9 and TRBJ1-5, with D possibly being TRBD2 (7 bases). The DNA end favors TRBJ2-3, so the J call may be wrong. Germline CDR1 and CDR2: SGDLS and YYNGEE. CDR3 length: 14 residues. DNA of the CDR3: TGTGCCAGCAGCGTAGGAGGGGGGGATCAGCCCCAGTATTTT. It encodes CASSVGGGDQPQYF.

V gene TRBV6-2 or TRBV6-3 combines with J gene TRBJ2-7; D remains ambiguous. V lost 6 bases, J lost 6 bases, and 9 bases lay in between. This CDR3 has 11 residues. Germline V gene sequence: CDR1 MNHEY, CDR2 SVGEGT. The CDR3 spells CASSSTFEQYF. CDR3 DNA: TGTGCCAGCAGCTCCACCTTCGAGCAGTACTTC.

The chain carries TRBV7-2 and TRBJ2-7, with unresolved D. Between the trimmed V and J ends, which lost 0 bases and 6 bases, there was a span of 3 bases. This CDR3 is built from 11 residues. Germline V CDR1 and CDR2: SGHTA, FQGNSA. CDR3 amino acids: CASSLAFEQYF. The DNA of the CDR3 is TGTGCCAGCAGCTTAGCGTTCGAGCAGTACTTC. Complete variable domain (other parts from reference TRBV7-2 and TRBJ2-7): GAGVSQSPSNKVTEKGKDVELRCDPISGHTALYWYRQSLGQGLEFLIYFQGNSAPDKSGLPSDRFSAERTGGSVSTLTIQRTQQEDSAVYLCASSLAFEQYFGPGTRLTVT.

This clonotype has more than one count but fewer than ten. The chain links TRBV4-2 to TRBJ2-1, with D uncertain. CDR3 length equals 14 residues. V shed 2 bases and J shed 5 bases, with 10 bases lying between them. CDR1 is LGHNA and CDR2 is YNFKEQ in the germline V gene. The CDR3 sequence: CASSQSEWDNEQFF. The CDR3 nucleotides read TGTGCCAGCAGCCAAAGCGAATGGGACAATGAGCAGTTCTTC.

This clonotype was observed a single time. The chain is built from TRBV5-1 and TRBJ2-7; 8 bases are shared with TRBD1. J lost 6 bases, V lost 0 bases, and 8 bases had no gene match. The germline V gene encodes CDR1 SGHRS and CDR2 YFSETQ. The CDR3 spans 15 residues. In nucleotides, the CDR3 is TGCGCCAGCAGCTTGGGCAGGGGGCCTCGGGTCGAGCAGTACTTC. This translates into CASSLGRGPRVEQYF.

In its sample, this clonotype was seen a few times. The V call is TRBV6-1, the J call TRBJ1-1; no clear D gene. The CDR3 is 14 amino acids. Germline CDR1 MNHNS, CDR2 SASEGT. V lost 2 bases to trimming and J lost 0 bases, with 7 bases between them. CDR3 DNA: TGTGCCAGCAGTGAATCTGTCCTGAACACTGAAGCTTTCTTT. This codes for CASSESVLNTEAFF.

This clonotype showed up just a few times. One junction end does not reproduce the germline sequence, and a read error may be involved. The rearrangement uses TRBV7-8 and TRBJ1-4; no reliable D call. The CDR3 covers 14 residues. Germline V gene lookup returns CDR1 SGHVS and CDR2 FQNEAQ. The CDR3 nucleotides read TGTGCCAGCAGCTTAGCCCCAACTAATGACAAACTGTTTTTT. It codes for CASSLAPTNDKLFF.